This T cell receptor (beta chain) was sequenced during a study of blood T cells in healthy people across ages. Study-wide results and caveats: Older age went with lower TCR beta diversity per million T cells, in a roughly linear way. Unsorted PBMCs ruled out conclusive naive versus antigen-experienced comparison.

Peripheral blood samples of roughly 9.9 milliliters were drawn from each donor. This clonotype was detected only once. Its antigen is unidentified. Primers used in a second PCR of roughly 6 to 11 cycles were a sample-barcoded 5' primer and a J-beta primer mix. Every molecule of cDNA carried a tag from a template-switch adaptor with 12 random nucleotides. TCRdb ran MiXCR on the 5' RACE reads and lists one entry per CDR3 protein. The sample has around 1.5 million distinct CDR3 sequences; 30% to 40% are singletons. The CDR3 runs to 14 residues. Germline-derived CDR1 and CDR2 are SGHTA and FQGTGA. V lost 4 bases, J lost 4 bases, and 5 bases stayed unmatched.

Sequences were obtained from blood. This clonotype was obtained from a woman between 25 and 40 years old in good health. The chain recombines TRBV7-3 with TRBJ2-3, with 7 bases fitting TRBD1. The CDR3 nucleotides are TGTGCCAGCAGCTCGCCCGGACAGGCAGATACGCAGTATTTT. It translates to CASSSPGQADTQYF.